Following are 10 T cell receptor beta chains from one sample sequenced in a study of T cell repertoires in cytomegalovirus infection. TCRdb redid the calling of the reads with MiXCR, one entry per CDR3 protein. The sample comprises some 350,000 distinct CDR3 sequences, 18% of which are singletons, and under 9% rests with the top ten. Sequenced sample: PBMCs. The receptors originated from a human donor in good health (CMV status not recorded). Some clones in this sample may be carry-over from other donors' samples.

This clonotype was picked up many times. The chain couples TRBV7-2 to TRBJ2-3, with D maybe TRBD2 (6 bases). Trimming removed 4 bases at V and 6 bases at J, with 26 bases between. The length of the CDR3 is 18 residues. Germline V gives CDR1 SGHTA, CDR2 FQGNSA. The chain's CDR3 is CASSSPRGTLKLPDTQYF. The CDR3, as DNA: TGTGCCAGCAGCTCCCCCCGGGGGACTCTCAAGCTCCCCGATACGCAGTATTTT.

The chain recombines TRBV6-4 with TRBJ2-1; tentatively, D is TRBD2 (6 bases). CDR1 and CDR2 (germline): MRHNA, SNTAGT. The CDR3 has 12 residues. Trimming removed 6 bases at V and 9 bases at J, with 12 bases between. The CDR3 DNA is TGTGCCAGCAGCGGGGGTGGCGGTGAGCAGTTCTTC. Its translation is CASSGGGGEQFF.

This clonotype was seen many times. The rearrangement uses TRBV5-8 and TRBJ2-2; the match to TRBD1 covers 7 bases. Germline CDR1 reads SGHTS; CDR2 reads YDEGEE. This CDR3 has 15 amino acids. V shed 2 bases, J shed 6 bases, and the junction held 7 bases outside the gene matches. The CDR3, as DNA: TGTGCCAGCAGCTTCAAGGGACAGTGGGCCGGGGAGCTGTTTTTT. This translates into CASSFKGQWAGELFF. The full variable domain, completed using reference TRBV5-8 and TRBJ2-2, is EAGVTQSPTHLIKTRGQQATLRCSPISGHTSVYWYQQALGLGLQFLLWYDEGEERNRGNFPPRFSGRQFPNYSSELNVNALELEDSALYLCASSFKGQWAGELFFGEGSRLTVL.

This clonotype was recorded many times. This rearrangement joins TRBV7-2 to TRBJ2-5; the D gene is possibly TRBD2 (5 bases). This CDR3 contains 16 residues. Germline CDR1 reads SGHTA; CDR2 reads FQGNSA. V was shortened by 1 base and J by 2 bases, with 14 bases between the two germline ends. Written as DNA, the CDR3 is TGTGCCAGCAGCTTAGGAACTGCCAGAGGGCAAGAGACCCAGTACTTC. This encodes CASSLGTARGQETQYF.

This clonotype was seen ten or more times. The chain uses TRBV7-2 and TRBJ2-7; 8 bases match TRBD2. This CDR3 has 14 amino acids. With 5 bases clipped from V and 2 bases from J, the junction kept 5 bases outside the gene matches. From germline, CDR1 is SGHTA and CDR2 FQGNSA. This CDR3 is CASSRSGVAYEQYF. As DNA, the CDR3 is TGTGCCAGCAGCCGTAGCGGGGTCGCCTACGAGCAGTACTTC.

This clonotype occurred many times. The V call is TRBV11-1, the J call TRBJ1-1; a possible D gene is TRBD1 (5 bases). The V end lost 5 bases, the J end lost 5 bases, and 18 bases lay between the germline ends. CDR3 length equals 15 residues. Germline values: CDR1 SGHAT, CDR2 FQDESV (reference sequence). The CDR3 protein is CASSPLAQWGTEAFF. In DNA form, the CDR3 reads TGTGCCAGCAGCCCCCTGGCCCAGTGGGGGACTGAAGCTTTCTTT.

This clonotype showed up many times. The chain recombines TRBV2 with TRBJ2-1; TRBD1 aligns across 7 bases. CDR1 SNHLY and CDR2 FYNNEI come from the germline V gene. The CDR3 has 14 residues. With V trimmed by 4 bases and J by 6 bases, 6 bases remained unmatched. The CDR3 sequence: CASSGREGANEQFF. DNA for the CDR3: TGTGCCAGCAGTGGGCGAGAGGGGGCCAATGAGCAGTTCTTC.

V is TRBV28 and J is TRBJ2-5; tentatively, D is TRBD2 (5 bases). Deletions cut 3 bases from V and 7 bases from J, with 21 bases between. This CDR3 contains 16 residues. The germline V gene encodes CDR1 MDHEN and CDR2 SYDVKM. Here the CDR3 reads CASSFRVGRGLGTQYF. The CDR3 nucleotides read TGTGCCAGCAGTTTCCGCGTAGGAAGAGGGCTCGGGACCCAGTACTTC.

The chain carries TRBV5-1 and TRBJ2-7; TRBD2 matches 11 bases. The CDR3 extends over 15 amino acids. V gave up 5 bases and J gave up 7 bases; unmatched junction bases: 11. Germline V gene data show CDR1 as SGHRS and CDR2 as YFSETQ. CDR3 region: CASRPLTSGAWEQYF. CDR3 bases: TGCGCCAGCAGACCTCTGACTAGCGGGGCCTGGGAGCAGTACTTC. Full variable domain (missing parts from reference TRBV5-1 and TRBJ2-7): KAGVTQTPRYLIKTRGQQVTLSCSPISGHRSVSWYQQTPGQGLQFLFEYFSETQRNKGNFPGRFSGRQFSNSRSEMNVSTLELGDSALYLCASRPLTSGAWEQYFGPGTRLTVT.

This clonotype appeared a few times. CDR3 coding DNA: TGTGCCAGCTCACCAGATCAGAGAAATCAGCCCCAGCATTTT. It translates to CASSPDQRNQPQHF. The chain couples TRBV18 to TRBJ1-5; D gene ambiguous. CDR3 size: 14 residues. The germline gives CDR1 KGHSH, CDR2 LQKENI. V was pared by 2 bases and J by 4 bases, with 9 bases between.